Below, 21 T cell receptor beta chains from the same sample are listed, as sequenced in a study of CD4+ T cells in melanoma. TCRdb keeps only in-frame clones here, not all; method: immunoSEQ multiplex PCR. This sample carries 140,000 or so clones, around 90% of them seen once, and the ten largest clones take 1.5%. The receptor source for this set is a human donor with melanoma.

The chain is built from TRBV7-8 and TRBJ1-1; D unresolved. Trimming removed 7 bases from V and 1 base from J, with 16 bases in between. CDR1 and CDR2 from the germline V gene are SGHVS and FQNEAQ. This CDR3 spans 15 amino acids. CDR3 nucleotides: TGTGCCAGCATTATAGGATCCAACCCGAACACTGAAGCTTTCTTT. Protein: CASIIGSNPNTEAFF.

The rearrangement joins TRBV18 to TRBJ1-2; 7 positions agree with TRBD1. V was pared by 6 bases and J by 3 bases, with 7 bases of the junction left unmatched. The CDR3 totals 14 residues. Germline loops: CDR1 KGHSH, CDR2 LQKENI. As DNA, the CDR3 is TGTGCCAGCTCCCTAACGGGGACAGACTATGGCTACACCTTC. Translated, it gives CASSLTGTDYGYTF.

The chain employs TRBV7-3 and TRBJ1-1; 9 bases agree with TRBD1. Trimming cost V 5 bases and J 1 base; bases outside gene matches: 2. The CDR3 totals 14 residues. Germline CDR1 is SGHTA and CDR2 is FQGTGA. DNA for the CDR3: TGTGCCAGCAGCCTGGACAGGGGGAACACTGAAGCTTTCTTT. Residues: CASSLDRGNTEAFF.

The CDR3 loop reads CASSKGTQGNHGQETQYF. In nucleotides, the CDR3 is TGTGCCAGCAGCAAAGGGACACAGGGTAATCATGGGCAAGAGACCCAGTACTTC. The rearrangement joins TRBV21-1 to TRBJ2-5; TRBD1 was called by the table and not checked on the DNA. TRBV21-1 is annotated as a pseudogene. The CDR3 totals 18 residues.

The V and J genes are TRBV4-1 and TRBJ1-2; D is unresolved. The germline CDR1 and CDR2 sequences are MGHRA and YSYEKL. The germline V and J ends were trimmed by 6 bases and 0 bases, with 11 bases remaining between them. The CDR3 has 14 amino acids. For the CDR3, the DNA is TGCGCCAGCAGTCCCGGCACAGCTAACTATGGCTACACCTTC. The encoded protein is CASSPGTANYGYTF.

This clone was seen only once. The CDR3 DNA sequence: TGTGCCAGCAGACTTCGACAGAGCAATCAGCCCCAGCATTTT. This encodes CASRLRQSNQPQHF. The V and J genes are TRBV27 and TRBJ1-5; D perhaps matches TRBD1 (5 bases). The CDR3 has 14 residues. Trimming shortened V by 6 bases and J by 1 base, and 10 bases separated the two germline ends. The germline V gene has CDR1 MNHEY and CDR2 SMNVEV (reference sequence).

The CDR3 is CASSLLTQGPYGYTF. CDR3 bases: TGTGCCAGCAGTTTACTTACTCAGGGACCCTATGGCTACACCTTC. This chain joins TRBV28 and TRBJ1-2; D perhaps matches TRBD1 (5 bases). The V gene's germline CDR1 is MDHEN and CDR2 SYDVKM. Trimming took 2 bases from V and 4 from J, leaving 14 bases between them. The CDR3 covers 15 residues.

The chain employs TRBV6-6 and TRBJ2-3; 7 bases line up with TRBD1. The CDR3 is made up of 15 amino acids. Germline V gene lookup returns CDR1 MNHNY and CDR2 SVGAGI (reference sequence). V was clipped by 0 bases and J by 3 bases; unmatched bases: 3. The CDR3 nucleotides read TGTGCCAGCAGTTACTCGAGGGGGCTGACAGATACGCAGTATTTT. It specifies CASSYSRGLTDTQYF.

This chain uses TRBV10-3 with TRBJ1-4; D perhaps matches TRBD1 (6 bases). V gave up 4 bases and J gave up 8 bases, with 14 bases separating them. The germline CDR1 and CDR2 sequences are ENHRY and SYGVKD. The CDR3 runs to 14 residues. CDR3 sequence reads: CAISAGTSGEKLFF. The CDR3 DNA is TGTGCCATCAGTGCCGGGACATCCGGGGAAAAACTGTTTTTT.

The chain joins TRBV5-1 to TRBJ1-5; D is possibly TRBD1 (6 bases). The CDR3 consists of 14 residues. Looked up from germline, CDR1 is SGHRS and CDR2 is YFSETQ. Trimming left V 4 bases short and J 2 bases short, with 10 bases between. Here the CDR3 DNA reads TGCGCCAGCAGCCCCGAGGGGGGCAATCAGCCCCAGCATTTT. Amino acid sequence: CASSPEGGNQPQHF.

The rearrangement links TRBV15 to TRBJ2-1; weak D call: TRBD2 (6 bases). This CDR3 is built from 13 residues. V dropped 0 bases and J dropped 10 bases, with 10 bases sitting between them. Germline V lookup: CDR1 LNHNV, CDR2 YYDKDF (reference sequence). Here the CDR3 DNA reads TGTGCCACCAGCAGAGATCTGGCGGGGGAGCAGTTCTTC. It is translated as CATSRDLAGEQFF.

The chain joins TRBV14 to TRBJ2-1; no firm D call. This CDR3 is built from 13 residues. V shed 3 bases and J shed 9 bases, with 12 bases lying between them. CDR1 is SGHDN, CDR2 FVKESK, per germline. This chain's CDR3 is CASSQAFGSEQFF. Here the CDR3 DNA reads TGTGCCAGCAGCCAGGCCTTCGGTAGTGAGCAGTTCTTC.

The V call is TRBV15, the J call TRBJ1-2; D uncertain. This CDR3 is 13 amino acids long. Trimming stripped 0 bases from V and 2 bases from J, with 4 bases between. Germline CDR1 reads LNHNV; CDR2 reads YYDKDF (reference sequence). The CDR3 coding sequence is TGTGCCACCAGCAGAGATGGCAACTATGGCTACACCTTC. Its protein is CATSRDGNYGYTF.

J is TRBJ2-2 and V is TRBV7-3; D might be TRBD2 (6 bases). Per germline, CDR1 SGHTA and CDR2 FQGTGA. Trimming took 3 bases from V and 1 from J, leaving 12 bases between them. This CDR3 comprises 16 residues. The CDR3 here is CASSLQTAGNTGELFF. The DNA of the CDR3 is TGTGCCAGCAGCTTGCAGACAGCGGGGAACACCGGGGAGCTGTTTTTT.

The chain uses TRBV7-2 and TRBJ2-7; perhaps TRBD2 as D (5 bases). V was clipped by 1 base and J by 6 bases, with 25 bases between them. The V gene's germline CDR1 is SGHTA and CDR2 FQGNSA. This CDR3 has 18 amino acids. Here the CDR3 DNA reads TGTGCCAGCAGCTTAGGCGGTCGGTCAGGTGGACTCCTCGGCGAGCAGTACTTC. As protein: CASSLGGRSGGLLGEQYF. Full variable domain (rest looked up from reference TRBV7-2 and TRBJ2-7): GAGVSQSPSNKVTEKGKDVELRCDPISGHTALYWYRQSLGQGLEFLIYFQGNSAPDKSGLPSDRFSAERTGGSVSTLTIQRTQQEDSAVYLCASSLGGRSGGLLGEQYFGPGTRLTVT.

The chain carries TRBV18 and TRBJ2-5; D is possibly TRBD1 or TRBD2 (5 bases each). V lost 2 bases, J lost 1 base, and 8 bases lay in between. Germline V lookup: CDR1 KGHSH, CDR2 LQKENI. The CDR3 is 14 amino acids. CDR3 sequence: CASSPGTSQETQYF. As DNA, the CDR3 is TGTGCCAGCTCACCAGGGACCAGCCAAGAGACCCAGTACTTC.

The chain links TRBV11-2 to TRBJ1-5; D may be TRBD1 (6 bases). Trimming took off 6 bases at V and 6 bases at J, with 15 bases between the two ends. This CDR3 contains 14 residues. Germline assignment: CDR1 SGHAT and CDR2 FQNNGV. DNA for the CDR3: TGTGCCAGCAGACCCTACAGGGTGGGTCAGCCCCAGCATTTT. This encodes CASRPYRVGQPQHF.

The chain uses TRBV5-1 and TRBJ2-7, with 8 bases matching TRBD1. The V gene end was trimmed by 4 bases and the J gene end by 3 bases; junction bases not matched to a gene: 9. CDR3 length: 15 amino acids. CDR1 and CDR2 (germline): SGHRS, YFSETQ. This chain's CDR3 is CASSRTSGTGYEQYF. DNA of the CDR3: TGCGCCAGCAGCCGGACATCCGGGACAGGCTACGAGCAGTACTTC.

The genes are TRBV18 and TRBJ1-5; perhaps TRBD1 as D (6 bases). The CDR3 runs to 14 residues. Germline V lookup: CDR1 KGHSH, CDR2 LQKENI. V was clipped by 6 bases and J by 2 bases, with 11 bases between them. The CDR3 reads CASSPRQGNQPQHF. The CDR3 nucleotides read TGTGCCAGCTCTCCTAGACAGGGCAATCAGCCCCAGCATTTT.

V gene TRBV5-1 combines with J gene TRBJ2-3, with 7 bases matching TRBD1. V lost 0 bases, J lost 4 bases, and 2 bases stayed unmatched. There are 14 residues in the CDR3. Germline lookup yields CDR1 SGHRS and CDR2 YFSETQ. CDR3 sequence: CASSLAQGADTQYF. CDR3 bases: TGCGCCAGCAGCTTGGCTCAGGGGGCAGATACGCAGTATTTT. Combining the CDR3 with reference TRBV5-1 and TRBJ2-3 gives the whole variable domain KAGVTQTPRYLIKTRGQQVTLSCSPISGHRSVSWYQQTPGQGLQFLFEYFSETQRNKGNFPGRFSGRQFSNSRSEMNVSTLELGDSALYLCASSLAQGADTQYFGPGTRLTVL.

This clone was counted once. CDR3 DNA: TGTGCCAGCAGCTTAGAAGGGACTATGTCGGACACGGCTTTCTTT. This encodes CASSLEGTMSDTAFF. The V and J genes are TRBV7-9 and TRBJ1-1, with a possible D match to TRBD1 (5 bases). The CDR3 covers 15 residues. The germline V and J ends were trimmed by 1 base and 11 bases, with 20 bases remaining between them. CDR1 SEHNR and CDR2 FQNEAQ come from the germline V gene (reference sequence).